A single sample gave rise to the 32 T cell receptor beta chains below, sequenced in a study of early T cells in non-severe SARS-CoV-2 infection. TCRdb used MiXCR to reprocess the 5' RACE reads, holding one entry per CDR3 protein. The sample shows approximately 46,000 distinct CDR3 sequences, 7.5% to 10% of them seen only once. Sequencing input: whole blood. These receptors all come from an adult who was a healthcare worker with PCR-confirmed SARS-CoV-2 infection or an uninfected control (not recorded which).

This clonotype showed up just a few times. The CDR3 loop is CASKGVTVSSTDTQYF. Written as DNA, the CDR3 is TGCGCCAGTAAAGGAGTGACGGTCTCCAGCACAGATACGCAGTATTTT. The chain employs TRBV4-1 and TRBJ2-3; no firm D call. This CDR3 is 16 amino acids long. V lost 9 bases and J 0 bases, leaving 19 bases between the germline ends. CDR1 is MGHRA, CDR2 YSYEKL, per germline.

The table lists this clonotype with many counts. The chain combines TRBV19 with TRBJ1-6; perhaps TRBD1 as D (5 bases). Germline CDR1 LNHDA, CDR2 SQIVND (reference sequence). V shed 7 bases and J shed 10 bases, with 14 bases lying between them. The CDR3 length is 13 residues. The CDR3 sequence is CASTTGTASPLHF. The DNA of the CDR3 is TGTGCCAGTACCACCGGGACTGCCTCACCCCTCCACTTT.

This clonotype was seen only once. The junction and the germline gene differ at one end; a read error may be behind it. The chain carries TRBV3-1 and TRBJ1-1; 9 bases agree with TRBD1. CDR1 is LGHDT, CDR2 YNNKEL, per germline (reference sequence). The CDR3 is made up of 15 amino acids. In DNA, the CDR3 is TGTGCCAGCAGCCCTCGGGACAGGGTAAACAGTGAAGCTTTCTTT. Translating it yields CASSPRDRVNSEAFF.

This clonotype was detected many times. V is TRBV2 and J is TRBJ1-1; no clear D gene. CDR3 length equals 16 residues. V was trimmed by 8 bases and J by 0 bases, leaving 19 bases between them. Germline V gene sequence: CDR1 SNHLY, CDR2 FYNNEI. CDR3 nucleotide sequence: TGTGCCAGCCAAGTATCGGCAAGCGGAATGAACACTGAAGCTTTCTTT. As protein: CASQVSASGMNTEAFF.

This clonotype was seen many times. V gene TRBV12-3 or TRBV12-4 combines with J gene TRBJ2-2; D not resolved. V gave up 3 bases and J gave up 5 bases, with 7 bases separating them. The CDR3 is made up of 13 amino acids. In DNA, the CDR3 is TGTGCCAGCAGTTTTTGGGGAACCGGGGAGCTGTTTTTT. Protein sequence: CASSFWGTGELFF.

This clonotype has a count of ten or more. The CDR3 protein is CAVTMGHQNTEAFF. CDR3 bases: TGTGCCGTTACTATGGGGCACCAGAACACTGAAGCTTTCTTT. The V and J genes are TRBV28 and TRBJ1-1; a possible D gene is TRBD1 (5 bases). Trimming shortened V by 11 bases and J by 1 base, and 17 bases separated the two germline ends. The CDR3 has 14 residues. Germline V lookup: CDR1 MDHEN, CDR2 SYDVKM.

V usage is TRBV29-1 and J usage is TRBJ2-3; 7 bases match TRBD2. This CDR3 comprises 14 residues. Germline-derived CDR1 and CDR2 are SQVTM and ANQGSEA. V gave up 3 bases and J gave up 1 base; unmatched junction bases: 4. CDR3 nucleotide sequence: TGCAGCGTTGAGGCTAGCGGAGGCACAGATACGCAGTATTTT. It is translated as CSVEASGGTDTQYF.

This clonotype was seen repeatedly, ten times or more. The rearrangement joins TRBV30 to TRBJ2-7; 9 positions agree with TRBD1. CDR3 length: 13 residues. V dropped 3 bases and J dropped 2; count of bases not matched to a gene: 2. The germline V gene has CDR1 GTSNPN and CDR2 SVGIG (reference sequence). The CDR3 sequence is CAWRRDRAYEQYF. The DNA of the CDR3 is TGTGCCTGGAGGAGGGACAGGGCCTACGAGCAGTACTTC.

This clonotype was observed at least ten times. The V and J genes are TRBV7-8 and TRBJ2-4; 11 bases are shared with TRBD2. The J segment lost 9 bases and the V segment lost 5 bases, leaving 9 bases of the junction unmatched. CDR1 SGHVS and CDR2 FQNEAQ come from the germline V gene. This CDR3 has 15 amino acids. CDR3: CASSPTSGTRGIQYF. CDR3 DNA: TGTGCCAGCAGCCCGACTAGCGGGACGCGGGGCATTCAGTACTTC.

The rearrangement uses TRBV29-1 and TRBJ1-1; D is unresolved. Germline V CDR1 and CDR2: SQVTM, ANQGSEA. Deletions cut 4 bases from V and 4 bases from J, with 7 bases between. The CDR3 spans 11 residues. CDR3 sequence: CSVGGSTEAFF. CDR3 sequence (DNA): TGCAGCGTTGGAGGGAGCACTGAAGCTTTCTTT.

In its sample, this clonotype was seen a few times. This chain connects TRBV29-1 to TRBJ2-1; 7 positions match TRBD1. The CDR3 loop spans 13 amino acids. Germline trimming cut 4 bases from V and 5 bases from J; bases unmatched to any gene: 5. Germline loops: CDR1 SQVTM, CDR2 ANQGSEA. The CDR3 region has the DNA TGCAGCGTTGCCGGGACAGTGGACAATGAGCAGTTCTTC. Translating gives CSVAGTVDNEQFF.

About this clonotype itself: At one boundary the junction diverges from the germline segment, which might be a read error. The CDR3 coding sequence is TGTGCCAGCAGCGGGACAGGGACCACAGAGACCCTGTACTTC. Its protein product is CASSGTGTTETLYF. The rearrangement uses TRBV6-5 and TRBJ2-5; TRBD1 agrees at 9 bases. This CDR3 has 14 residues. Germline CDR1 is MNHEY and CDR2 is SVGAGI.

The sample holds many counts of this clonotype. The chain recombines TRBV12-3 or TRBV12-4 with TRBJ2-7, with 7 bases that match TRBD2. This CDR3 is built from 16 residues. J was trimmed by 1 base and V by 1 base; bases with no gene match: 7. CDR3 sequence (DNA): TGTGCCAGCAGTTTAGATGTCGGGGGAGGGTCCTACGAGCAGTACTTC. It is translated as CASSLDVGGGSYEQYF.

This clonotype was seen ten or more times. The V call is TRBV6-2 or TRBV6-3, the J call TRBJ2-1, with D uncertain. Trimming shortened V by 4 bases and J by 6 bases, and 16 bases separated the two germline ends. CDR1 is MNHEY, CDR2 SVGEGT, per germline. There are 15 residues in the CDR3. The CDR3 spells CASSSPSARANEQFF. In DNA form, the CDR3 reads TGTGCCAGCAGTTCCCCCAGCGCACGAGCCAATGAGCAGTTCTTC.

This clonotype was counted at least ten times. J is TRBJ1-2 and V is TRBV6-2 or TRBV6-3; no clear D. V shed 5 bases and J shed 5 bases, with 12 bases lying between them. Germline V gene lookup returns CDR1 MNHEY and CDR2 SVGEGT. The CDR3 consists of 13 residues. CDR3: CASSRFPRYGYTF. CDR3 nucleotides: TGTGCCAGCAGTCGTTTTCCGCGGTATGGCTACACCTTC.

This clonotype was recorded many times. The V call is TRBV6-5, the J call TRBJ1-6; D possibly corresponds to TRBD1 (6 bases). The V and J ends lost 5 bases and 0 bases respectively, with 26 bases between them. Germline lookup yields CDR1 MNHEY and CDR2 SVGAGI. This CDR3 contains 21 residues. This chain's CDR3 is CASSPQLTWTDANSYNSPLHF. CDR3 nucleotides: TGTGCCAGCAGTCCCCAACTAACATGGACAGATGCTAACTCCTATAATTCACCCCTCCACTTT.

V and J are TRBV29-1 and TRBJ2-7; D not resolved. CDR1 SQVTM and CDR2 ANQGSEA come from the germline V gene. V was trimmed by 6 bases and J by 5 bases, leaving 14 bases between them. The CDR3 extends over 12 amino acids. The CDR3 region is CSVRLGVHEQYF. The CDR3, as DNA: TGCAGCGTCCGGTTGGGTGTGCACGAGCAGTACTTC.

This clonotype was picked up a small number of times. This chain uses TRBV20-1 with TRBJ2-2; D is undetermined. CDR1 and CDR2 (germline): DFQATT, SNEGSKA (reference sequence). The CDR3 spans 13 residues. Between the trimmed V and J ends, which lost 6 bases and 0 bases, there was a span of 8 bases. In DNA form, the CDR3 reads TGCAGTGCCCGACCTCCGAACACCGGGGAGCTGTTTTTT. Protein sequence: CSARPPNTGELFF.

This clonotype was counted only a few times. The rearrangement links TRBV29-1 to TRBJ2-7; the D gene is possibly TRBD1 (6 bases). Germline values: CDR1 SQVTM, CDR2 ANQGSEA. Trimming took 1 base from V and 0 from J, leaving 16 bases between them. CDR3 size: 16 residues. CDR3 loop: CSVEVGSWDNSYEQYF. The CDR3 nucleotides are TGCAGCGTTGAAGTAGGAAGCTGGGACAACTCCTACGAGCAGTACTTC.

This clonotype was detected a few times. The chain is built from TRBV5-4 and TRBJ2-7, with D perhaps given as TRBD1 or TRBD2 (6 bases each). Trimming removed 3 bases from V and 5 bases from J, with 18 bases in between. The CDR3 sequence is 15 residues long. Germline assignment: CDR1 SGHNT and CDR2 YYREEE (reference sequence). The DNA for the CDR3 is TGTGCCAGCAGCTCCGCCGGGGGCCCAAACCACGAGCAGTACTTC. Translated: CASSSAGGPNHEQYF.

This clonotype was observed a few times. The chain employs TRBV28 and TRBJ2-7; the match to TRBD1 covers 9 bases. Germline V gives CDR1 MDHEN, CDR2 SYDVKM. The CDR3 consists of 12 residues. CDR3 amino acids: CGTGGEVYEQYF. The CDR3 nucleotides are TGTGGTACAGGGGGCGAAGTCTACGAGCAGTACTTC.

The sample holds many counts of this clonotype. The V and J genes are TRBV7-8 and TRBJ1-5; D not certain. Trimming pared 4 bases from V and 3 bases from J, leaving 7 bases between. The CDR3 is 13 residues long. Germline V gene lookup returns CDR1 SGHVS and CDR2 FQNEAQ. CDR3 protein: CASSYGINQPQHF. CDR3 nucleotide sequence: TGTGCCAGCAGCTACGGGATCAATCAGCCCCAGCATTTT.

This clonotype was detected ten times or more. The J gene is TRBJ2-1, the V gene TRBV7-8; D is perhaps TRBD1 (5 bases). The CDR3 runs to 14 residues. V was pared by 6 bases and J by 6 bases, with 15 bases between. Germline CDR1 SGHVS, CDR2 FQNEAQ. CDR3 DNA sequence: TGTGCCAGCAGTTACCAGGGCCTCGGCAATGAGCAGTTCTTC. Its protein is CASSYQGLGNEQFF. The complete variable domain, with remaining parts taken from reference TRBV7-8 and TRBJ2-1, reads GAGVSQSPRYKVAKRGQDVALRCDPISGHVSLFWYQQALGQGPEFLTYFQNEAQLDKSGLPSDRFFAERPEGSVSTLKIQRTQQEDSAVYLCASSYQGLGNEQFFGPGTRLTVL.

This chain links TRBV12-3 or TRBV12-4 with TRBJ2-7, with a weak D call TRBD1 (5 bases). The V end lost 3 bases, the J end lost 5 bases, and 8 bases lay between the germline ends. The CDR3 covers 12 residues. The CDR3 spells CASSFSRDEQYF. In DNA, the CDR3 is TGTGCCAGCAGTTTCTCCAGGGACGAGCAGTACTTC.

This clonotype has more than one count but fewer than ten. This chain joins TRBV3-1 and TRBJ2-2; the D is unclear. The CDR3 totals 15 residues. In germline, CDR1 is LGHDT, CDR2 YNNKEL (reference sequence). V was clipped by 0 bases and J by 7 bases, with 12 bases between them. The CDR3 sequence is CASSQDLGQNGELFF. The CDR3 DNA follows: TGTGCCAGCAGCCAAGATTTGGGTCAGAACGGGGAGCTGTTTTTT.

Ten or more counts support this clonotype. V is TRBV7-2 and J is TRBJ2-7, with 7 bases fitting TRBD1. Unmatched junction bases numbered 14, after V lost 1 base and J lost 2 bases. The CDR3 is 18 residues long. Looked up from germline, CDR1 is SGHTA and CDR2 is FQGNSA. The CDR3 region is CASSLEYNRGQKAYEQYF. CDR3 in DNA: TGTGCCAGCAGCTTAGAGTACAACAGGGGCCAAAAAGCCTACGAGCAGTACTTC.

This clonotype was recorded a few times. This chain links TRBV4-2 with TRBJ1-6; 7 bases match TRBD1. CDR1 and CDR2 from the germline V gene are LGHNA and YNFKEQ. This CDR3 contains 14 residues. Losses at the gene ends were 2 bases for V and 8 bases for J; bases not matched to a gene: 3. The CDR3 DNA follows: TGTGCCAGCAGCCAAAAAGGGGGCGATTCACCCCTCCACTTT. Protein sequence: CASSQKGGDSPLHF.

The V gene is TRBV20-1, the J gene TRBJ2-1; 13 nucleotides agree with TRBD2. The CDR3 extends over 17 amino acids. The germline V gene has CDR1 DFQATT and CDR2 SNEGSKA (reference sequence). The J segment lost 9 bases and the V segment lost 4 bases, leaving 15 bases of the junction unmatched. Here the CDR3 DNA reads TGCAGTGCTATCCGGACTAGCGGGAGCCCGACGCACAGTGAGCAGTTCTTC. This codes for CSAIRTSGSPTHSEQFF.

A word on this clonotype: A much bigger clone sits one base away, suggesting this may be a read error. The chain combines TRBV15 with TRBJ2-5; a weak D match, TRBD1 (6 bases). The CDR3 runs to 13 residues. Germline values: CDR1 LNHNV, CDR2 YYDKDF (reference sequence). The CDR3 spells CVTSRGSKETQYF. CDR3 coding DNA: TGTGTCACCAGCAGGGGCTCCAAAGAGACCCAGTACTTC.

At least ten counts were recorded for this clonotype. The chain has TRBV2 and TRBJ1-1; D is unresolved. Trimming pared 4 bases from V and 6 bases from J, leaving 9 bases between. Looked up from germline, CDR1 is SNHLY and CDR2 is FYNNEI. The CDR3 length is 12 residues. CDR3 DNA: TGTGCCAGCAGTGTTTTCAACGCTGAAGCTTTCTTT. This translates into CASSVFNAEAFF.

This clonotype showed up many times. The genes are TRBV5-1 and TRBJ2-7; D is unclear. Germline CDR1 is SGHRS and CDR2 is YFSETQ. CDR3 length: 11 residues. The V gene lost 4 bases and the J gene lost 6 bases, with 8 bases spanning the gap. CDR3 sequence (DNA): TGCGCCAGCAGCCTGGATTCCGAGCAGTACTTC. Translated, it gives CASSLDSEQYF.

This clonotype was found many times. V is TRBV6-1 and J is TRBJ1-2; 10 positions agree with TRBD1. V lost 6 bases and J lost 7; bases outside the gene matches: 14. Germline V gene data show CDR1 as MNHNS and CDR2 as SASEGT. This CDR3 comprises 16 residues. CDR3 protein: CASRTTGQGMIGGYTF. CDR3 nucleotide sequence: TGTGCCAGCAGGACAACGGGACAGGGGATGATCGGTGGCTACACCTTC.